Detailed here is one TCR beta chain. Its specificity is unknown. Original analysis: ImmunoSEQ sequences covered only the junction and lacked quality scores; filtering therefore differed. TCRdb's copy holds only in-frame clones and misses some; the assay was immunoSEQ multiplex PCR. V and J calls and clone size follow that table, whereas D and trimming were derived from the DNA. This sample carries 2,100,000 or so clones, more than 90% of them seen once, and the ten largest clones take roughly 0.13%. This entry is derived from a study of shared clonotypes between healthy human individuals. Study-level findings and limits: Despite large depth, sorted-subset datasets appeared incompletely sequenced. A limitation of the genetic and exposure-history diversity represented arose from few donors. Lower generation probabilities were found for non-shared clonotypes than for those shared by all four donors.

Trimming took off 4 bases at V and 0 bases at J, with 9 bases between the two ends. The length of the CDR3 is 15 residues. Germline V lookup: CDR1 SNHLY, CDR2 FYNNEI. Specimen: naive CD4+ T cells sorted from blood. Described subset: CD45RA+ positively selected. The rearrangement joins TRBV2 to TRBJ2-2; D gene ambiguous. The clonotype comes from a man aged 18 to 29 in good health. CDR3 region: CASSGSFANTGELFF. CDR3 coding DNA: TGTGCCAGCAGTGGGAGTTTCGCGAACACCGGGGAGCTGTTTTTT.